The clone carrying this T cell receptor beta chain was seen just once. This specimen comes from a study of blood T cell repertoires in COVID-19. Clones were read by immunoSEQ multiplex PCR, and TCRdb kept only the in-frame ones, dropping some. The table includes under 200,000 clones, about 89% detected once. Germline CDR1 reads KGHSH; CDR2 reads LQKENI. The CDR3 has 13 residues. The V end was cut by 0 bases, the J end by 8 bases, with 8 bases between. Material: PBMCs or T cells enriched from blood (not recorded which). The rearrangement links TRBV18 to TRBJ2-4; no firm D call. This TCR derives from a woman aged 18-30 years who had recovered from COVID-19. CDR3 nucleotide sequence: TGTGCCAGCTCACCACCTAGTTCTGACATTCAGTACTTC. As protein: CASSPPSSDIQYF. Using reference TRBV18 and TRBJ2-4 for the parts outside the CDR3, the full variable domain is NAGVMQNPRHLVRRRGQEARLRCSPMKGHSHVYWYRQLPEEGLKFMVYLQKENIIDESGMPKERFSAEFPKEGPSILRIQQVVRGDSAAYFCASSPPSSDIQYFGAGTRLSVL.